The clone carrying this TCR beta chain was observed at least ten times. The data derive from a study of T cells in Graves' hyperthyroidism and ophthalmopathy. At the level of the study: Prior to any treatment, at the point of initial diagnosis, peripheral blood was collected.

The study defined stable Graves' hyperthyroidism as no ophthalmopathy progression within 18 months. Deletions cut 8 bases from V and 9 bases from J, with 20 bases between. CDR1 and CDR2 (germline): SNHLY, FYNNEI. The CDR3 consists of 14 residues. RNA transcripts provided the source from which TCR beta CDR3 regions were amplified. HTBI primers were used for first-round RT-PCR of the TCR CDR3. TCRdb reprocessed the multiplex PCR reads with MiXCR, giving one entry per CDR3 protein. Among hundreds of thousands of distinct CDR3 sequences listed, 14% were seen once. Sequenced: blood. The clonotype comes from a woman aged 40 to 55 with Graves' hyperthyroidism. The chain couples TRBV2 to TRBJ2-1; a possible D gene is TRBD2 (6 bases). CDR3 sequence reads: CASAGPPILREQFF. The CDR3 coding sequence is TGTGCCAGCGCGGGGCCCCCGATCCTGCGTGAGCAGTTCTTC.